This is a list of T cell receptor beta chains from one sample in a study of T cells after posttransplantation cyclophosphamide. Method: immunoSEQ multiplex PCR; TCRdb's copy keeps in-frame clones and lacks some. This table holds some 47,000 clones, more than 70% found once. The sequenced sample was PBMCs. Receptors were obtained from a man in his thirties or forties with a blood cancer, CMV-positive, and with a related stem cell donor. CDR3s include the opening cysteine and the closing phenylalanine or tryptophan. D genes are given only for firm matches. Not all rows give a size; the values are once, few, many and, for expanded clones, a class.

>TRBV19|NA|few|TRBJ1-1
TGTGCCAGTAGTATAGTTGGACAGAACACTGAAGCTTTCTTT
CASSIVGQNTEAFF
>TRBV2|NA|NA|TRBJ2-1
TGTGCCAGCGGCGTAGACTCAACAGGGCCGTCCTACAATGAGCAGTTCTTC
CASGVDSTGPSYNEQFF
>TRBV7-7|TRBD2|NA|TRBJ2-1
TGTGCTAGCAGCTTAGCGGGAGGCCCCCAGGCTGCGCAGTTCTTC
CASSLAGGPQAAQFF
>TRBV28|NA|NA|TRBJ2-1
TGTGCCAGCAGTTTAAGGCGGGGAAGCTCCTACAATGAGCAGTTCTTC
CASSLRRGSSYNEQFF
>TRBV10-3|TRBD2|NA|TRBJ2-4
TGTGCCATCAGTGAGTCTACTAGCGGGGGATTAGCCAAAAACATTCAGTACTTC
CAISESTSGGLAKNIQYF
>TRBV7-9|TRBD1|NA|TRBJ2-1
TGTGCCAGCAGCTTAGTGACAGGGGGTATTGAGCAGTTCTTC
CASSLVTGGIEQFF
>TRBV27|NA|NA|TRBJ2-7
TGTGCCAGCAGTTTATCGTCCGGGGTGGGGTACGAGCAGTACTTC
CASSLSSGVGYEQYF
>TRBV4-1|NA|NA|TRBJ2-7
TGCGCCAGCAGCCAAGTTCTGCAGGGGCCCTACGAGCAGTACTTC
CASSQVLQGPYEQYF
>TRBV20-1|TRBD2|NA|TRBJ2-7
TGCAGGACTAGCGGGAGACACGAGCAGTACTTC
CRTSGRHEQYF
>TRBV5-1|TRBD2|NA|TRBJ2-1
TGCGCCAGCACCGGACTAGCGGGATACTACAATGAGCAGTTCTTC
CASTGLAGYYNEQFF
>TRBV5-4|TRBD2|NA|TRBJ2-4
TGTGCCAGCAGCTGGGGGCCTAGCGGGCGGTTCATAGCCAAAAACATTCAGTACTTC
CASSWGPSGRFIAKNIQYF
>TRBV19|TRBD2|NA|TRBJ2-7
TGTGCCAGTAGCTTCAGCGGGAGCTTCTACGAGCAGTACTTC
CASSFSGSFYEQYF
>TRBV7-3|TRBD2|NA|TRBJ2-1
TGTGCCAGCAGCTTAACCGGAACGGGACTACCTAGTGAGCAGTTCTTC
CASSLTGTGLPSEQFF
>TRBV6-5|NA|NA|TRBJ1-1
TGTGCCAGCAGTTACATGCCTAATTTGAACACTGAAGCTTTCTTT
CASSYMPNLNTEAFF
>TRBV27|NA|few|TRBJ1-1
TGTGCCAGCAGTTGGGTAAGAGGGTTCACTGAAGCTTTCTTT
CASSWVRGFTEAFF
>TRBV30|NA|NA|TRBJ1-5
TGTGCCTGGGACACAGGGAGCAATCAGCCCCAGCATTTT
CAWDTGSNQPQHF
>TRBV28|NA|NA|TRBJ2-1
TGTGCCGTCCCCGGAAGGGGCAATGAGCAGTTCTTC
CAVPGRGNEQFF
>TRBV19|TRBD2|NA|TRBJ2-5
TGTGCCAGTAGTATACGCGACGGGGGGTACCAAGAGACCCAGTACTTC
CASSIRDGGYQETQYF
>TRBV5-1|NA|once|TRBJ2-2
TGCGCCAGCAGCTTTGGACAGAACACCGGGGAGCTGTTTTTT
CASSFGQNTGELFF
>TRBV5-4|TRBD2|NA|TRBJ2-7
TGTGCCAGCAGCTTGGGGGCTAGCGGGAGCTACGAGCAGTACTTC
CASSLGASGSYEQYF
>TRBV7-9|TRBD2|NA|TRBJ2-2
TGTGCCAGCTTAACGGGAGGGGTGGTGACCATAAACACCGGGGAGCTGTTTTTT
CASLTGGVVTINTGELFF
>TRBV27|NA|NA|TRBJ1-5
TGTGCCAGCAGTTTAATCGGGGGGAATCAGCCCCAGCATTTT
CASSLIGGNQPQHF
>TRBV7-3|NA|NA|TRBJ2-3
TGTGCCAGCAGCATAGTCGGGGCAGATACGCAGTATTTT
CASSIVGADTQYF
>TRBV2|NA|once|TRBJ1-4
TGTGCCAGCAGGGGGAGGACGGAACCGTTCTCAACTAATGAAAAACTGTTTTTT
CASRGRTEPFSTNEKLFF
>TRBV7-2|TRBD1|NA|TRBJ1-2
TGTGCCAGCAGCCGTCCCTGGGGACAGGGAGATCATGGCTACACCTTC
CASSRPWGQGDHGYTF
>TRBV7-6|NA|few|TRBJ2-1
TGTGCCAGCAGCTTAAGGCGGGTTTTCACTGAGCAGTTCTTC
CASSLRRVFTEQFF
>TRBV6-1|TRBD2|few|TRBJ2-7
TGTGCCAGCAGTGAAGTAATATTCGGTACTAGCGGGAGCTTTCCGTACTTC
CASSEVIFGTSGSFPYF
>TRBV30|TRBD2|NA|TRBJ2-1
TGTGCCTGGAGCAAAAAGACTAGCGGGAGATCGAGGAAACACAATGAGCAGTTCTTC
CAWSKKTSGRSRKHNEQFF
>TRBV14|NA|NA|TRBJ1-3
TGTGCCAGCAGCCAAGAACTACGAATTAACTCTGGAAACACCATATATTTT
CASSQELRINSGNTIYF
>TRBV6-6|TRBD1|NA|TRBJ1-5
TGTGCCAGCAGGGAGACAGGGAAGTTAGGCAATCAGCCCCAGCATTTT
CASRETGKLGNQPQHF
>TRBV19|NA|NA|TRBJ2-1
TGTGCCAGTAGTGCCATACTAGGAAGGGGGATCAATGAGCAGTTCTTC
CASSAILGRGINEQFF
>TRBV2|NA|NA|TRBJ2-7
TGTGCCAGCAGTGAAGGGACACTCACCTACGAGCAGTACTTC
CASSEGTLTYEQYF
>TRBV13|TRBD1|NA|TRBJ2-7
TGTGCCAGCAGCGCTCTCCGGGACAGGGGTTCCTACGAGCAGTACTTC
CASSALRDRGSYEQYF
>TRBV5-6|NA|NA|TRBJ1-2
TGTGCCAGCAGCTTGACTCAGGGCGGCTATGGCTACACCTTC
CASSLTQGGYGYTF
>TRBV28|NA|NA|TRBJ1-5
TGTGCCAGCCAGGAACGGCAGGTTAATCAGCCCCAGCATTTT
CASQERQVNQPQHF
>TRBV2|TRBD1|few|TRBJ1-4
TGTGCCAGCACCCCCAGGGGACAGCAAACTAATGAAAAACTGTTTTTT
CASTPRGQQTNEKLFF
>TRBV5-4|NA|NA|TRBJ1-1
TGTGCCAGCAGCAAGGGACTCGGAGAGAACGCTTTCTTT
CASSKGLGENAFF
>TRBV5-4|TRBD2|once|TRBJ2-1
TGTGCCAGCGGGCGGGGGAGCTCCTACAATGAGCAGTTCTTC
CASGRGSSYNEQFF
>TRBV30|NA|NA|TRBJ2-7
TGTGCCTGGAGTGTTGGTCTATCCATGTGGCCGGGGACAGAATTAGCGGGACCCTACGAGCAGTACTTC
CAWSVGLSMWPGTELAGPYEQYF
>TRBV5-1|NA|NA|TRBJ1-1
TGCGCCAGCAGCTTGGGGCCTGAAGCTTTCTTT
CASSLGPEAFF
>TRBV7-8|NA|NA|TRBJ1-2
TGTGCCAGCAGCTTACTCGGCAGCACAGGCTATGGCTACACCTTC
CASSLLGSTGYGYTF
>TRBV29-1|NA|NA|TRBJ1-1
TGCAGCGTTGTCCGAAGTTCGGGAACTGAAGCTTTCTTT
CSVVRSSGTEAFF
>TRBV2|TRBD1|NA|TRBJ2-7
TGTGCCACCCAAAACAGGGGGCTGAGAAGATCCTACGAGCAGTACTTC
CATQNRGLRRSYEQYF
>TRBV18|TRBD1|once|TRBJ2-7
TGTGCCAGCTCAACGACCGGGACAGGCTCCACCTACGAGCAGTACTTC
CASSTTGTGSTYEQYF
>TRBV6-5|NA|few|TRBJ1-1
TGTGCCAGCAGCAACAGGCCGCCAGAAGCTTTCTTT
CASSNRPPEAFF